This T cell receptor beta chain was sequenced for a study of control samples from healthy donors and cancer patients. This clone was seen a single time. Measured with immunoSEQ multiplex PCR; TCRdb has only the in-frame clones, and not every one. The sample contains about 250,000 clones, almost 85% of which appear only once. CDR1 SNHLY and CDR2 FYNNEI come from the germline V gene. The CDR3 is 13 amino acids. The V gene lost 4 bases and the J gene lost 7 bases, with 13 bases spanning the gap. This TCR came from a woman in her sixties with lung cancer. This chain joins TRBV2 and TRBJ1-2; D possibly corresponds to TRBD1 (5 bases). The sample comprised PBMCs. This CDR3 reads CASSGREKGGYTF. The CDR3 DNA reads as TGTGCCAGCAGTGGCAGGGAGAAGGGTGGCTACACCTTC.